Listed below are T cell receptor beta chains from one sample, sequenced in a study of PD-1 blockade in classical Hodgkin lymphoma. Measured with immunoSEQ multiplex PCR; TCRdb has only the in-frame clones, and not every one. Seen here are approximately 30,000 clones, approximately 80% observed once, and the top ten hold over 2%. The sequencing here drew on CD4+ T cells from blood, taken at baseline. The receptors were sampled from a human donor with classical Hodgkin lymphoma. Both conserved end residues are part of each CDR3. A D gene is named only where the DNA matches it firmly. Clone size is given for some rows only: seen once, a few or many times, or a class if the clone is expanded.

v_call,j_call,d_call,clone_size,cdr3_aa,cdr3_nt
TRBV6-8,TRBJ2-1,TRBD1,NA,CASSYFGTGPNEQFF,TGTGCCAGCAGTTACTTCGGGACAGGGCCCAATGAGCAGTTCTTC
TRBV5-1,TRBJ2-5,NA,NA,CASSSVGLARQETQYF,TGCGCCAGCAGCAGCGTGGGGCTAGCCCGCCAAGAGACCCAGTACTTC
TRBV2,TRBJ2-5,NA,NA,CASRPTWNSEAQYF,TGTGCCAGCAGGCCGACTTGGAATAGTGAGGCCCAGTACTTC
TRBV19,TRBJ1-6,NA,NA,CASSIRLGSYNSPLHF,TGTGCCAGTAGTATTCGGCTGGGCTCCTATAATTCACCCCTCCACTTT
TRBV6-6,TRBJ1-4,NA,once,CASSYRGANEKLFF,TGTGCCAGCAGTTACAGGGGGGCTAATGAAAAACTGTTTTTT
TRBV10-3,TRBJ1-2,NA,few,CAISGQYYGYTF,TGTGCCATCAGTGGGCAGTACTATGGCTACACCTTC
TRBV19,TRBJ1-5,TRBD1,NA,CASNPTGGNQPQHF,TGTGCCAGTAACCCGACAGGGGGCAATCAGCCCCAGCATTTT
TRBV19,TRBJ1-2,NA,NA,CASSPTAKAYGYTF,TGTGCCAGTAGTCCCACAGCGAAAGCCTATGGCTACACCTTC
TRBV4-3,TRBJ1-4,NA,once,CASSQEKRGEKLFF,TGCGCCAGCAGCCAGGAAAAACGGGGGGAAAAACTGTTTTTT
TRBV28,TRBJ1-3,NA,once,CASSSHRRGSGNTIYF,TGTGCCAGCAGTTCCCACAGGAGGGGCTCTGGAAACACCATATATTTT
TRBV6-6,TRBJ2-5,NA,NA,CASSYGLTVGETQYF,TGTGCCAGCAGTTACGGCTTAACCGTTGGTGAGACCCAGTACTTC
TRBV18,TRBJ2-3,TRBD1,NA,CASSPRQGASTDTQYF,TGTGCCAGCTCACCACGACAGGGGGCTAGCACAGATACGCAGTATTTT
TRBV27,TRBJ2-1,TRBD2,NA,CASSQGLGLAGTMKQFF,TGTGCCAGCAGTCAAGGGTTAGGACTAGCGGGTACAATGAAGCAGTTCTTC